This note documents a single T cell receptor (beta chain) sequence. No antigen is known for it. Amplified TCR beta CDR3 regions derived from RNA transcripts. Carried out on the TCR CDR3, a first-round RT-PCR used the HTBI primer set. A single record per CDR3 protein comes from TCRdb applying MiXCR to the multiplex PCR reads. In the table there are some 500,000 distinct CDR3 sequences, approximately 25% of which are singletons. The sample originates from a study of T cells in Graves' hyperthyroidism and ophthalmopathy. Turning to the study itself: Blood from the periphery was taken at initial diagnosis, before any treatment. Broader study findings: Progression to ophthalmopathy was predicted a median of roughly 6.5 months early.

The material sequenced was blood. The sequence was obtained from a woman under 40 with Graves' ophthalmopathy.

DNA for the CDR3: TGTGCCAGTAGTATCAGGACTAGCGGAACCGCCTACGAGCAGTACTTC. It translates to CASSIRTSGTAYEQYF. The chain has TRBV19 and TRBJ2-7; TRBD2 matches 10 bases. The CDR3 contains 16 residues. The V segment lost 3 bases and the J segment 2 bases; nucleotides outside the gene matches: 7. Germline V lookup: CDR1 LNHDA, CDR2 SQIVND (reference sequence).